These T cell receptor beta chains were read from a single sample in a study of Tregs in tolerant kidney transplant recipients. Sequencing used immunoSEQ multiplex PCR; TCRdb keeps in-frame clones, though not all of them. The profile shows 90,000 or so clones, 90% to 95% of them singletons. Source: CD4+ T cells from blood (PBMCs), taken 12 months after the transplant. These receptor sequences come from a human patient who received a combined kidney and bone marrow transplant. Some of the T cells might come from the graft donor. Both conserved end residues are part of each CDR3. The D gene is left open where the match is weak. Not every row has a clone size; where given, it reads once, few, many or a size class.

clone size: NA
D gene: TRBD1
J gene: TRBJ2-5
V gene: TRBV4-3
CDR3 protein: CASSSTGGKTQYF
CDR3 DNA: TGCGCCAGCAGCTCGACAGGGGGAAAGACCCAGTACTTC

clone size: NA
D gene: NA
J gene: TRBJ1-1
V gene: TRBV7-9
CDR3 protein: CASSSRGEAEAFF
CDR3 DNA: TGTGCCAGCAGCTCCAGGGGAGAGGCTGAAGCTTTCTTT

clone size: NA
D gene: TRBD2
J gene: TRBJ2-7
V gene: TRBV5-1
CDR3 protein: CASSNGLAGEIPYEQYF
CDR3 DNA: TGCGCCAGCAGCAACGGACTAGCGGGAGAAATCCCCTACGAGCAGTACTTC

clone size: NA
D gene: TRBD1
J gene: TRBJ1-1
V gene: TRBV28
CDR3 protein: CASSSPAGTGGAQPELFMNTEAFF
CDR3 DNA: TGTGCCAGCAGTTCCCCTGCCGGGACAGGGGGCGCTCAGCCCGAACTTTTTATGAACACTGAAGCTTTCTTT

clone size: NA
D gene: TRBD1
J gene: TRBJ2-3
V gene: TRBV4-2
CDR3 protein: CASSQEGGSTDTQYF
CDR3 DNA: TGTGCCAGCAGCCAAGAAGGGGGCAGCACAGATACGCAGTATTTT

clone size: once
D gene: TRBD1
J gene: TRBJ2-3
V gene: TRBV27
CDR3 protein: CASRTDRGGFTDTQYF
CDR3 DNA: TGTGCCAGCAGGACAGACAGGGGTGGGTTCACAGATACGCAGTATTTT

clone size: NA
D gene: TRBD2
J gene: TRBJ2-1
V gene: TRBV2
CDR3 protein: CASSLRLAGEGYNEQFF
CDR3 DNA: TGTGCCAGCAGCTTACGACTAGCGGGGGAGGGCTACAATGAGCAGTTCTTC

clone size: NA
D gene: NA
J gene: TRBJ2-5
V gene: TRBV11-3
CDR3 protein: CASNLGSSETQYF
CDR3 DNA: TGTGCCAGCAACTTAGGTTCTAGCGAGACCCAGTACTTC

clone size: NA
D gene: TRBD1
J gene: TRBJ1-4
V gene: TRBV5-6
CDR3 protein: CASTVGQGVANEKLFF
CDR3 DNA: TGTGCCAGCACCGTTGGACAGGGGGTGGCTAATGAAAAACTGTTTTTT

clone size: NA
D gene: TRBD1
J gene: TRBJ2-1
V gene: TRBV2
CDR3 protein: CASSGTGDNEQFF
CDR3 DNA: TGTGCCAGCAGTGGGACAGGAGACAATGAGCAGTTCTTC

clone size: NA
D gene: TRBD2
J gene: TRBJ2-7
V gene: TRBV2
CDR3 protein: CASGGASGSRVHEQYF
CDR3 DNA: TGTGCCAGCGGCGGGGCTAGCGGGAGTAGAGTCCACGAGCAGTACTTC

clone size: NA
D gene: TRBD2
J gene: TRBJ2-1
V gene: TRBV19
CDR3 protein: CASSNNLAGGPPEQFF
CDR3 DNA: TGTGCCAGTAGTAACAATCTAGCGGGGGGGCCACCTGAGCAGTTCTTC

clone size: NA
D gene: NA
J gene: TRBJ2-3
V gene: TRBV4-1
CDR3 protein: CASSQDQSPQTDTQYF
CDR3 DNA: TGCGCCAGCAGCCAAGATCAATCTCCCCAGACAGATACGCAGTATTTT

clone size: NA
D gene: NA
J gene: TRBJ2-7
V gene: TRBV20-1
CDR3 protein: CSASTSYEQYF
CDR3 DNA: TGCAGTGCTTCCACAAGCTACGAGCAGTACTTC

clone size: NA
D gene: NA
J gene: TRBJ2-6
V gene: TRBV11-2
CDR3 protein: CASSWAFSGANVLTF
CDR3 DNA: TGTGCCAGCAGCTGGGCGTTCTCTGGGGCCAACGTCCTGACTTTC

clone size: NA
D gene: NA
J gene: TRBJ1-5
V gene: TRBV7-2
CDR3 protein: CASSFLLGNQPQHF
CDR3 DNA: TGTGCCAGCAGCTTTCTTCTAGGAAATCAGCCCCAGCATTTT

clone size: NA
D gene: TRBD1
J gene: TRBJ1-2
V gene: TRBV11-3
CDR3 protein: CASSLGDRIYGYTF
CDR3 DNA: TGTGCCAGCAGCTTAGGGGACAGGATCTATGGCTACACCTTC

clone size: NA
D gene: NA
J gene: TRBJ1-6
V gene: TRBV30
CDR3 protein: CAWSVRGDNSPLHF
CDR3 DNA: TGTGCCTGGAGTGTACGGGGGGATAATTCACCCCTCCACTTT

clone size: NA
D gene: TRBD2
J gene: TRBJ2-7
V gene: TRBV10-3
CDR3 protein: CAIGTSGYEQYF
CDR3 DNA: TGTGCCATCGGGACTAGCGGCTACGAGCAGTACTTC

clone size: NA
D gene: NA
J gene: TRBJ2-7
V gene: TRBV19
CDR3 protein: CASSIRAGRSEQYF
CDR3 DNA: TGTGCCAGTAGTATTAGGGCGGGGCGTTCGGAGCAGTACTTC

clone size: NA
D gene: NA
J gene: TRBJ1-5
V gene: TRBV19
CDR3 protein: CASTLWFLESNQPQHF
CDR3 DNA: TGTGCCAGTACCTTATGGTTCCTAGAATCCAATCAGCCCCAGCATTTT

clone size: NA
D gene: TRBD2
J gene: TRBJ2-7
V gene: TRBV7-9
CDR3 protein: CASSLPLAGESYEQYF
CDR3 DNA: TGTGCCAGCAGCCTTCCACTAGCGGGAGAATCCTACGAGCAGTACTTC

clone size: NA
D gene: TRBD1
J gene: TRBJ1-2
V gene: TRBV7-2
CDR3 protein: CASSFWVGQGANYGYTF
CDR3 DNA: TGTGCCAGCAGCTTTTGGGTGGGACAGGGAGCTAACTATGGCTACACCTTC

clone size: NA
D gene: NA
J gene: TRBJ1-1
V gene: TRBV29-1
CDR3 protein: CSALLTEAFF
CDR3 DNA: TGCAGCGCCCTTCTCACTGAAGCTTTCTTT

clone size: NA
D gene: TRBD1
J gene: TRBJ1-5
V gene: TRBV15
CDR3 protein: CATSQRQGGQPQHF
CDR3 DNA: TGTGCCACCAGCCAACGGCAGGGGGGTCAGCCCCAGCATTTT

clone size: NA
D gene: NA
J gene: TRBJ2-3
V gene: TRBV10-3
CDR3 protein: CAISSGTTDTQYF
CDR3 DNA: TGTGCCATCAGTAGCGGAACCACAGATACGCAGTATTTT

clone size: NA
D gene: TRBD1
J gene: TRBJ2-3
V gene: TRBV6-1
CDR3 protein: CASSEMVLGQVMTRTDTQYF
CDR3 DNA: TGTGCCAGCAGTGAAATGGTGTTGGGACAGGTCATGACGCGCACAGATACGCAGTATTTT

clone size: NA
D gene: NA
J gene: TRBJ2-3
V gene: TRBV7-2
CDR3 protein: CASSFGSGGGTDTQYF
CDR3 DNA: TGTGCCAGCAGCTTTGGCTCTGGAGGAGGCACAGATACGCAGTATTTT

clone size: NA
D gene: NA
J gene: TRBJ2-2
V gene: TRBV5-6
CDR3 protein: CASSRGTDRRGTGELFF
CDR3 DNA: TGTGCCAGCAGCCGGGGGACCGACCGACGGGGGACCGGGGAGCTGTTTTTT

clone size: few
D gene: TRBD1
J gene: TRBJ1-1
V gene: TRBV5-1
CDR3 protein: CASSSGQGVGNTEAFF
CDR3 DNA: TGCGCCAGCAGCTCGGGACAGGGGGTGGGGAACACTGAAGCTTTCTTT

clone size: NA
D gene: NA
J gene: TRBJ1-2
V gene: TRBV6-5
CDR3 protein: CASSYELNYGYTF
CDR3 DNA: TGTGCCAGCAGTTACGAGCTTAACTATGGCTACACCTTC

clone size: NA
D gene: TRBD2
J gene: TRBJ2-7
V gene: TRBV15
CDR3 protein: CATSRQPTSGGYEQYF
CDR3 DNA: TGTGCCACCAGCAGGCAACCGACTAGCGGGGGCTACGAGCAGTACTTC

clone size: NA
D gene: TRBD1
J gene: TRBJ2-2
V gene: TRBV10-3
CDR3 protein: CAISAGTEPNTGELFF
CDR3 DNA: TGTGCCATCAGTGCTGGGACAGAGCCGAACACCGGGGAGCTGTTTTTT

clone size: once
D gene: TRBD1
J gene: TRBJ2-1
V gene: TRBV6-4
CDR3 protein: CASRKDRDYNEQFF
CDR3 DNA: TGTGCCAGCAGGAAGGACAGGGACTACAATGAGCAGTTCTTC

clone size: NA
D gene: TRBD1
J gene: TRBJ2-3
V gene: TRBV6-1
CDR3 protein: CASSLDRATDTQYF
CDR3 DNA: TGTGCCAGCAGTTTGGACAGGGCCACAGATACGCAGTATTTT

clone size: NA
D gene: TRBD2
J gene: TRBJ2-1
V gene: TRBV19
CDR3 protein: CASSILAGSSSYNEQFF
CDR3 DNA: TGTGCCAGTAGTATACTAGCGGGATCTAGCTCCTACAATGAGCAGTTCTTC

clone size: NA
D gene: NA
J gene: TRBJ1-2
V gene: TRBV28
CDR3 protein: CASSLLGQGYGYTF
CDR3 DNA: TGTGCCAGCAGTTTACTGGGGCAGGGCTATGGCTACACCTTC

clone size: NA
D gene: NA
J gene: TRBJ1-3
V gene: TRBV19
CDR3 protein: CASSLWATGNTIYF
CDR3 DNA: TGTGCCAGTAGTTTGTGGGCAACTGGAAACACCATATATTTT

clone size: NA
D gene: TRBD1
J gene: TRBJ2-7
V gene: TRBV5-1
CDR3 protein: CASSPGTGPYEQYF
CDR3 DNA: TGCGCCAGCAGCCCCGGGACAGGCCCCTACGAGCAGTACTTC

clone size: NA
D gene: TRBD1
J gene: TRBJ1-3
V gene: TRBV28
CDR3 protein: CASSPADRRSGNTIYF
CDR3 DNA: TGTGCCAGCAGTCCAGCGGACAGGCGCTCTGGAAACACCATATATTTT

clone size: NA
D gene: NA
J gene: TRBJ1-1
V gene: TRBV5-1
CDR3 protein: CASCNGGGSTEAFF
CDR3 DNA: TGCGCCAGCTGCAACGGGGGGGGGAGCACTGAAGCTTTCTTT

clone size: NA
D gene: NA
J gene: TRBJ2-2
V gene: TRBV7-8
CDR3 protein: CASSQVPGELFF
CDR3 DNA: TGTGCCAGCAGCCAGGTTCCCGGGGAGCTGTTTTTT

clone size: NA
D gene: NA
J gene: TRBJ1-2
V gene: TRBV20-1
CDR3 protein: CSARLPGNFPF
CDR3 DNA: TGCAGTGCTAGACTGCCGGGGAACTTTCCCTTC

clone size: once
D gene: TRBD2
J gene: TRBJ2-1
V gene: TRBV11-3
CDR3 protein: CASSSTGTTINEQFF
CDR3 DNA: TGTGCCAGCAGCTCCACCGGGACTACTATCAATGAGCAGTTCTTC

clone size: NA
D gene: TRBD2
J gene: TRBJ2-3
V gene: TRBV2
CDR3 protein: CASKFGLAGGDTQYF
CDR3 DNA: TGTGCCAGCAAGTTTGGGCTAGCGGGTGGCGATACGCAGTATTTT

clone size: NA
D gene: NA
J gene: TRBJ2-3
V gene: TRBV9
CDR3 protein: CASSVVSTHTDTQYF
CDR3 DNA: TGTGCCAGCAGCGTAGTTTCTACCCACACAGATACGCAGTATTTT

clone size: NA
D gene: NA
J gene: TRBJ1-6
V gene: TRBV29-1
CDR3 protein: CSVEDLTGRYNSPLHF
CDR3 DNA: TGCAGCGTTGAAGACCTTACAGGGAGATATAATTCACCCCTCCACTTT